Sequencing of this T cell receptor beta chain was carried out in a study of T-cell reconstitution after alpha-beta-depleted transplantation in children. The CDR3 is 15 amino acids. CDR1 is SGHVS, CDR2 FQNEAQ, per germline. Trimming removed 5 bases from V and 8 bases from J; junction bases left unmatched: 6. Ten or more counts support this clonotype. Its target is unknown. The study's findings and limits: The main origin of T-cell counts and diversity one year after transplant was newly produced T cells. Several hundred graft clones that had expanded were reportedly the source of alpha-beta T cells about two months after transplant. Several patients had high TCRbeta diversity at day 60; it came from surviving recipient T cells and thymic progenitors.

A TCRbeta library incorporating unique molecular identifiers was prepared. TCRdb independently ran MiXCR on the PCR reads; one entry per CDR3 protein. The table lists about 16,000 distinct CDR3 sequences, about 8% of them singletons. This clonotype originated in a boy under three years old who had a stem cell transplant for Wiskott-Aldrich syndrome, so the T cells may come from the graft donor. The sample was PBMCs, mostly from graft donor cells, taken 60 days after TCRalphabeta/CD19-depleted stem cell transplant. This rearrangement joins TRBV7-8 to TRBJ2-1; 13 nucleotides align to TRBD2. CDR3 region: CASSPRTSGSYEQFF. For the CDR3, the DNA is TGTGCCAGCAGCCCGCGGACTAGCGGGAGTTATGAGCAGTTCTTC.